Listed here are 13 T cell receptor beta chains from one sample, sequenced in a study of blood T cell repertoires in COVID-19. The repertoire was sequenced with immunoSEQ multiplex PCR; TCRdb's copy has only in-frame clones and lacks some. Counted here are tens of thousands of clones, more than 80% occurring once; the ten biggest clones make up over 15%. Sequencing was carried out using peripheral blood. The receptors were sampled from a human donor in a cohort sampled during active COVID-19.

The J gene is TRBJ2-2, the V gene TRBV19, with TRBD1 identical over 8 bases. Germline-derived CDR1 and CDR2 are LNHDA and SQIVND (reference sequence). This CDR3 has 15 residues. Trimming removed 1 base from V and 6 bases from J; junction bases left unmatched: 4. The CDR3 coding sequence is TGTGCCAGTAGTATAGCCAGGGGGCGCGCCGGGGAGCTGTTTTTT. This translates into CASSIARGRAGELFF.

The gene calls are TRBV25-1 and TRBJ1-1; D not resolved. The CDR3 totals 11 residues. V was cut by 3 bases and J by 11 bases, with 10 bases left in between. From germline, CDR1 is MGHDK and CDR2 SYGVNS. CDR3 in DNA: TGTGCCAGCAGTGATACGATGAGGGCTTTCTTT. It specifies CASSDTMRAFF. The full variable domain, in which reference TRBV25-1 and TRBJ1-1 provide the parts outside the CDR3, is EADIYQTPRYLVIGTGKKITLECSQTMGHDKMYWYQQDPGMELHLIHYSYGVNSTEKGDLSSESTVSRIRTEHFPLTLESARPSHTSQYLCASSDTMRAFFGQGTRLTVV.

The gene calls are TRBV4-3 and TRBJ2-1, with TRBD2 matching over 7 bases. The CDR3 is made up of 15 amino acids. The germline gives CDR1 LGHNA, CDR2 YSLEER. V trimming: 6 bases; J trimming: 3 bases; junction bases outside the gene matches: 8. CDR3 coding DNA: TGCGCCAGCAGTCCGACTAGCAGCATCTACAATGAGCAGTTCTTC. The encoded protein is CASSPTSSIYNEQFF.

V gene TRBV4-3 combines with J gene TRBJ2-5; possibly TRBD1 for D (6 bases). Looked up from germline, CDR1 is LGHNA and CDR2 is YSLEER. With 3 bases removed from V and 1 base from J, the gap between germline ends came to 18 bases. The length of the CDR3 is 17 residues. CDR3 coding DNA: TGCGCCAGCAGCCATAATTACAGGGAAGTGGGCCAAGAGACCCAGTACTTC. Protein product: CASSHNYREVGQETQYF.

The chain recombines TRBV5-6 with TRBJ2-7; TRBD2 matches 8 bases. CDR1 is SGHDT, CDR2 YYEEEE, per germline. V was clipped by 0 bases and J by 2 bases; unmatched bases: 10. The CDR3 spans 17 residues. The CDR3 DNA reads TGTGCCAGCAGCTTGGTGGGGCGGGGGGTCGACCCCTACGAGCAGTACTTC. The encoded protein is CASSLVGRGVDPYEQYF.

This clone was recorded once. The V and J genes are TRBV7-9 and TRBJ1-1; TRBD1 aligns across 7 bases. CDR1 and CDR2 (germline): SEHNR, FQNEAQ (reference sequence). The J segment lost 4 bases and the V segment lost 2 bases, leaving 1 base of the junction unmatched. The length of the CDR3 is 13 residues. CDR3: CASSLTGATEAFF. The CDR3 nucleotides are TGTGCCAGCAGCTTAACAGGGGCCACTGAAGCTTTCTTT.

This clone was picked up one time. CDR3 sequence reads: CASRSAGTGFFDTQYF. DNA for the CDR3: TGTGCCAGTAGATCGGCCGGGACAGGGTTTTTTGATACGCAGTATTTT. This rearrangement joins TRBV19 to TRBJ2-3; 9 positions match TRBD1. From germline, CDR1 is LNHDA and CDR2 SQIVND (reference sequence). V shed 6 bases, J shed 6 bases, and the junction held 13 bases outside the gene matches. This CDR3 spans 16 amino acids.

The V gene is TRBV7-9, the J gene TRBJ1-1, with D perhaps matching TRBD1 (6 bases). Trimming removed 3 bases at V and 3 bases at J, with 11 bases between. Germline V gene sequence: CDR1 SEHNR, CDR2 FQNEAQ (reference sequence). This CDR3 is 14 amino acids long. This CDR3 reads CASSLRQDYTEAFF. The CDR3 DNA reads as TGTGCCAGCAGCTTGAGACAGGACTACACTGAAGCTTTCTTT.

In this sample, this clone turned up once. This sequence joins TRBV19 and TRBJ1-2; D not resolved. The CDR3 contains 16 residues. Germline assignment: CDR1 LNHDA and CDR2 SQIVND (reference sequence). V shed 2 bases and J shed 4 bases, with 17 bases lying between them. CDR3 coding DNA: TGTGCCAGTAGTATAACTATGATCCCTTCCGTCTATGGCTACACCTTC. Amino acid sequence: CASSITMIPSVYGYTF.

This clone turned up a few times. CDR3 sequence reads: CASSLAGTGYEQYF. The CDR3, as DNA: TGCGCCAGCAGCTTGGCCGGGACAGGCTACGAGCAGTACTTC. The rearrangement joins TRBV5-1 to TRBJ2-7; 8 nucleotides align to TRBD1. The CDR3 is 14 residues long. V lost 0 bases and J lost 3; bases outside the gene matches: 2. CDR1 and CDR2 from the germline V gene are SGHRS and YFSETQ.

The J gene is TRBJ1-1, the V gene TRBV27, with D perhaps TRBD1 (6 bases). The CDR3 spans 15 residues. V lost 6 bases and J lost 1, with 15 bases in between. Germline CDR1 and CDR2: MNHEY and SMNVEV (reference sequence). The CDR3: CASRGWGGKNTEAFF. The CDR3 region has the DNA TGTGCCAGCAGGGGGTGGGGGGGCAAGAACACTGAAGCTTTCTTT.

The chain combines TRBV9 with TRBJ1-1; D possibly corresponds to TRBD1 (5 bases). Germline CDR1 reads SGDLS; CDR2 reads YYNGEE. V was shortened by 0 bases and J by 7 bases, with 13 bases between the two germline ends. This CDR3 contains 14 residues. Here the CDR3 reads CASSVDTGPYEAFF. The CDR3 DNA is TGTGCCAGCAGCGTAGATACAGGTCCATATGAAGCTTTCTTT.

The chain couples TRBV11-2 to TRBJ2-1; D might be TRBD2 (7 bases). Germline V CDR1 and CDR2: SGHAT, FQNNGV. V was pared by 5 bases and J by 4 bases, with 18 bases between. The CDR3 length is 16 residues. The CDR3 DNA sequence: TGTGCCAGCAGCCTAGGGAGGGGGGGCCTTTACAATGAGCAGTTCTTC. Translation: CASSLGRGGLYNEQFF.